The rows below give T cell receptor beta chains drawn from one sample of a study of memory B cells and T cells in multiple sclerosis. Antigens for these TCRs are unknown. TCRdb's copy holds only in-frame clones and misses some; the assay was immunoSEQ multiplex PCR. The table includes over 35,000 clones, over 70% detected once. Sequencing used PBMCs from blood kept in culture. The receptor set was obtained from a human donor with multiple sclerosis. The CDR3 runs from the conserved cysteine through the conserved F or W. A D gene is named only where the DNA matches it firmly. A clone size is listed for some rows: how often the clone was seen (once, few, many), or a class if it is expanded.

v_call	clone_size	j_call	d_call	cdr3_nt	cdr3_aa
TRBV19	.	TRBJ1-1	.	TGTGCCAGCGCTTATTCCGGGACAAGGAACACTGAAGCTTTCTTT	CASAYSGTRNTEAFF
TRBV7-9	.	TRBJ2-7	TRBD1	TGTGCCAGCAGCTTACGGGACAGGGGGCTCCTCCATCACGAGCAGTACTTC	CASSLRDRGLLHHEQYF
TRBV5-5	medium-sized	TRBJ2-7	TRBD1	TGTGCCAGCAGCGACCCGGGACAGGGTTTCTTGGGCGAGCAGTACTTC	CASSDPGQGFLGEQYF
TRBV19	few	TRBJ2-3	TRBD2	TGTGCCAGTAGTAGCGGGGGGGCCGAGGGAGATACGCAGTATTTT	CASSSGGAEGDTQYF
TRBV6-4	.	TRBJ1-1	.	TGTGCCAGCAGTGTTGGTAAAGGGACTGAAGCTTTCTTT	CASSVGKGTEAFF
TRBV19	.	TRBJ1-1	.	TGTGCCAGTAGTATAGATCGGGGGAACACTGAAGCTTTCTTT	CASSIDRGNTEAFF
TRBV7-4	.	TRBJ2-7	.	TGTGCCAGCAGCTTGGGACTTTTATACGAGCAGTACTTC	CASSLGLLYEQYF
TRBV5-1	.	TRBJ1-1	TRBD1	TGCGCCAGCAGCCTACTTGGGACAGCCGACACTGAAGCTTTCTTT	CASSLLGTADTEAFF
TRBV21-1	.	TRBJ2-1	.	TGTGCCAGCAGGCGGACAGGGGGCGGGAGGGTCAATGAGCAGTTCTTC	CASRRTGGGRVNEQFF
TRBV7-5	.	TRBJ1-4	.	TGTGCCAGAAGCTTAGTTCCCCACAGGGTATCGACTAATGAAAAACTGTTTTTT	CARSLVPHRVSTNEKLFF
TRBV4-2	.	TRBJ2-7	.	TGTGCCAGCAGCCCGACAGAACCCTACGAGCAGTACTTC	CASSPTEPYEQYF
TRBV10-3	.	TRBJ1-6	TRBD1	TGTGCCATCCTCCGGGACAGAAATTCACCCCTCCACTTT	CAILRDRNSPLHF
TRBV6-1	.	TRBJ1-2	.	TGTGCCAGCAGTGAAGGTCATTTATCTAACTATGGCTACACCTTC	CASSEGHLSNYGYTF
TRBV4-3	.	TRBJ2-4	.	TGCGCCAGCAGCCAATCTTCTCTAGCCAAAAACATTCAGTACTTC	CASSQSSLAKNIQYF
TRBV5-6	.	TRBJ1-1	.	TGTGCCAGCAGCTTTAGCGGAAATGAAGCTTTCTTT	CASSFSGNEAFF
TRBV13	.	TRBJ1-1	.	TGTGCCAGCAGCACCCGGGACGCCTTTCAGAACACTGAAGCTTTCTTT	CASSTRDAFQNTEAFF
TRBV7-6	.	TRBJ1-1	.	TGTGCCAGCAGCTTATTATCCGGGACTGAAGCTTTCTTT	CASSLLSGTEAFF
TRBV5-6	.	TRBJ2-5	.	TGTGCCAGCAGCGTCCGAGAGACCCAGTACTTC	CASSVRETQYF
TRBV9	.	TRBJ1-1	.	TGTGCCAGCAGCGTAGTAGAGGTTTTTCGGGCTGAAGCTTTCTTT	CASSVVEVFRAEAFF
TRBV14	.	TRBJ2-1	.	TGTGCCAGCAGCTTCGGGCAGAGGATCAATGAGCAGTTCTTC	CASSFGQRINEQFF
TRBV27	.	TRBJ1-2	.	TGTGCCAGCAGTTTATCCGCGAGCCTCACAGGGCCGCCAGTCGGCTACACCTTC	CASSLSASLTGPPVGYTF
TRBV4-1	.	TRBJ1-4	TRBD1	TGCGCCAGCAGCCAGTCCTGGGGACAGGGGTCTGAGGGACTGTTTTTT	CASSQSWGQGSEGLFF